The table lists the clone carrying this T cell receptor (beta chain) with a few counts. Its cognate antigen is unknown. One heparinised draw of blood, averaging roughly 110 mL, came from each donor. Via CD45RO/CCR7/CD25/CD127/CD95/CD27, cells of the CD4+ naive, central memory, regulatory and stem cell-like memory subsets were sorted. The record originates from a study of beta chain features in type 1 diabetes. General study points: For Type 1 diabetes patients, all four CD4+ subsets carried TCRB CDR3s that were moderately but significantly shorter.

Germline V gene sequence: CDR1 SQVTM, CDR2 ANQGSEA. Between the trimmed V and J ends, which lost 6 bases and 0 bases, there was a span of 16 bases. This CDR3 region has 15 residues. Reverse transcription of all isolated RNA meant that expressed TCRB transcripts were sequenced. TCRdb's table, derived via immunoSEQ multiplex PCR, lists solely in-frame clones and lacks some. The sample lists 250,000 to 300,000 clones, around 24% occurring once. This rearrangement joins TRBV29-1 to TRBJ2-3; D may be TRBD2 (5 bases). The clonotype was recovered from a woman aged 30 to 39 with type 1 diabetes. The material sequenced was naive CD4+ T cells from blood. The chain's CDR3 is CSVGSGGPSTDTQYF. CDR3 in DNA: TGCAGCGTAGGGTCGGGCGGGCCAAGCACAGATACGCAGTATTTT.